This TCR beta chain was observed in a study of Graves' ophthalmopathy and Graves' hyperthyroidism (dated by TCRdb to about 2018). As for the study more broadly: Peripheral blood was collected before any treatment was given, at the time of initial diagnosis. Once sampling was done, hyperthyroidism patients were given methimazole at a starting dose of 30 mg daily, while ophthalmopathy patients were given high-dose intravenous methylprednisolone. An independent validation cohort was composed of 18 to 20 hyperthyroidism patients and 15 to 17 patients who later progressed from hyperthyroidism to ophthalmopathy. In five or six hyperthyroidism patients, the T-cell repertoires found in thyroid tissue were compared with those found in blood. TCR beta repertoire signatures were used to distinguish Graves' ophthalmopathy from Graves' hyperthyroidism and to predict progression to ophthalmopathy. In total, some 140 blood samples were TCR-sequenced: some 43 ophthalmopathy, 80 or so hyperthyroidism and roughly 17 hyperthyroidism-to-ophthalmopathy patients. To explore V-J signatures that separate ophthalmopathy from hyperthyroidism, a discovery set of about 98 patients was enrolled, consisting of 40 to 45 with ophthalmopathy and about 60 with stable hyperthyroidism.

Patients with ophthalmopathy had moderately to severely active disease, with a Clinical Activity Score of 3 or more, a NOSPECS grade of 4 or more, and a disease duration of less than 3 months. Patients with other autoimmune diseases, uncontrolled infections, pregnancy or lactation were excluded from the study. Diagnosis relied on clinical symptoms, serum thyroxine, TRAb, thyroid ultrasound and orbital computed tomography. PBMCs were isolated from 10 ml of fresh peripheral blood by Ficoll-Paque density gradient centrifugation. Trizol reagent was used to extract the total RNA, and its quality was then checked on an Agilent 2100 Bioanalyzer. TCR beta CDR3 regions were amplified from RNA transcripts for repertoire sequencing. HTBI primers and the Qiagen OneStep RT-PCR kit were used in a first-round RT-PCR, which was followed by a second-round multiplex PCR, size selection and purification. Libraries were sequenced on an Illumina HiSeq2000 using paired-end 100 bp reads. The paper's data handling went like this. Reads were processed with SOAPnuke, discarding reads with adapters, uncalled bases, mean Phred below 15, or no exact constant-primer or identifier match. COPE v1.2.5 was used to merge the high-quality paired reads. Each unique nucleotide sequence was treated as a clonotype, and MiTCR v1.1 was used to align the clonotypes to the IMGT TRB V, D and J references. The analysis was limited to V-J combinations with a frequency above 0.0001, which together covered just over 98% of the repertoires. A TCR clonal expansion and chaos score per V-J combination was defined as the ratio of F50 clonal expansion to chaos observed in the TCRdist matrix. Welch's t-statistics and random forest were used to reduce features to about a dozen V-J combinations, which were fed into a naive Bayes classifier. The similarity between thyroid and blood repertoires was quantified using the Morisita-Horn index. TCRdb reanalyzed the raw reads on its own, using fastp at Q25 for trimming and MiXCR for clone calling, and kept in-frame beta chains. Each CDR3 protein appears once, grouped with its most common genes and DNA. The V and J calls here are based on TCRdb, not the publication. The sample yields 300,000 or so distinct CDR3 sequences; roughly a sixth were counted once. The ten most abundant clones make up over 9% of the sample.

Study-wide findings and limitations: The 13-signature model separated ophthalmopathy from stable hyperthyroidism with around 90% sensitivity and about 81% specificity in cross-validation, and 80%/75% in the test set. Most expanded thyroid clonotypes with frequency above 0.001 were also detected in blood, suggesting blood repertoires may reflect the thyroid immune response. No statistical method was used to set the sample size in advance, and the investigators knew which group each participant was assigned to. In validation, the model predicted ophthalmopathy progression with 55% to 71% sensitivity and approximately 72% specificity; more than ten predicted patients were CT-confirmed with GO in a median of 6.5 months.

The table lists this clonotype with many counts. Which antigen it targets is not known. Qualities for individual bases were not recorded, and no much larger clone is one base off. The V end loses 4 bases and the J end loses 4 bases, and a stretch of 10 bases separates them. Via the germline V gene, CDR1 is SGHTA and CDR2 FQGTGA. The CDR3 numbers 14 residues from cysteine through phenylalanine. Just CDR3 DNA is preserved here, 42 bases in frame from base 1. This receptor chain uses TRBV7-3 and TRBJ2-2, and perhaps TRBD1 as D gene, on 6 matching bases. The TCR was taken from an adult man with Graves' ophthalmopathy. Material: peripheral blood. In nucleotides, the sequence is TGTGCCAGCAGCTCCAGGGGCGGCACCGGGGAGCTGTTTTTT. It specifies CASSSRGGTGELFF.